This T cell receptor (beta chain) was profiled in a study of cytomegalovirus exposure and HLA in healthy donors. Study context: Approximately 81% of more than 300 genotyped donors fell in the Caucasian-associated ancestry cluster.

PCR amplification relied on 60 Vbeta primers (plus 13 Jbeta primers). Clones were sequenced by immunoSEQ multiplex PCR, and TCRdb holds only the in-frame ones, with some missing. The sample consists of about 150,000 clones, roughly four fifths of them appearing once. This CDR3 comprises 13 residues. Trimming pared 0 bases from V and 6 bases from J, leaving 9 bases between. Per germline, CDR1 SGHDT and CDR2 YYEEEE. Study-level results: A later analysis by the authors found several of the most significant clusters apparently linked to common viral pathogens. Several V segments, TRBV6-2 and TRBV6-3 among them, could not be told apart and were dropped. DRB1 showed the most TCR associations and HLA-C the fewest in a later analysis, as rates varied by HLA locus.

With regard to this clone: The antigen remains undetermined.

This TCR was sampled from a male donor in good health and CMV-seronegative. V is TRBV5-6 and J is TRBJ1-1; D ambiguous. The source material was PBMCs. Here the CDR3 reads CASSLAVSSEAFF. CDR3 sequence (DNA): TGTGCCAGCAGCTTGGCCGTGTCCTCTGAAGCTTTCTTT.